Listed below are T cell receptor beta chains from one sample, sequenced in a study of OX40 agonist ivuxolimab in advanced cancers. The assay was immunoSEQ multiplex PCR, and TCRdb's table has in-frame clones only and misses some. The sample lists roughly 70,000 clones, 85% occurring once. This sample comprised CD4+ or CD8+ T cells sorted from blood, obtained in a trial of the OX40 agonist ivuxolimab. All receptors derive from an adult with an advanced solid tumor such as melanoma, head and neck, liver or kidney cancer. The CDR3 runs from the conserved cysteine through the conserved F or W. Each record gives: CDR3 length, V gene, clone size, J gene, D gene, CDR3 DNA, CDR3 protein. A D gene is named only where the DNA matches it firmly. Where a row states a size, it is once, few, many or the class of an expanded clone; other rows omit it.

cdr3_length: 14; v_call: TRBV7-3; clone_size: .; j_call: TRBJ1-2; d_call: .; cdr3_nt: TGTGCCAGCAGCCCTGGCAGGGACAACTATGGCTACACCTTC; cdr3_aa: CASSPGRDNYGYTF
cdr3_length: 16; v_call: TRBV15; clone_size: .; j_call: TRBJ1-5; d_call: .; cdr3_nt: TGTGCCACCAGCAGAGAGGAGGGAAGGAGAAATCAGCCCCAGCATTTT; cdr3_aa: CATSREEGRRNQPQHF
cdr3_length: 16; v_call: TRBV4-1; clone_size: .; j_call: TRBJ2-5; d_call: .; cdr3_nt: TGCGCCAGCAGCCAAGTAAATATGGGGTTCCAAGAGACCCAGTACTTC; cdr3_aa: CASSQVNMGFQETQYF
cdr3_length: 13; v_call: TRBV7-2; clone_size: .; j_call: TRBJ1-2; d_call: .; cdr3_nt: TGTGCCAGCAGCCAGGGGCCCTCCTATGGCTACACCTTC; cdr3_aa: CASSQGPSYGYTF
cdr3_length: 14; v_call: TRBV6-5; clone_size: .; j_call: TRBJ1-2; d_call: .; cdr3_nt: TGTGCCAGCAGTTACTGGGGAGTTAACTATGGCTACACCTTC; cdr3_aa: CASSYWGVNYGYTF
cdr3_length: 16; v_call: TRBV10-1; clone_size: .; j_call: TRBJ1-1; d_call: .; cdr3_nt: TGCGCCAGCAGTGAGGCACGGGGAAGCGGGAACACTGAAGCTTTCTTT; cdr3_aa: CASSEARGSGNTEAFF
cdr3_length: 14; v_call: TRBV27; clone_size: once; j_call: TRBJ2-7; d_call: .; cdr3_nt: TGTGCCAGCAGCCCGACCGTTAGCTCCTACGAGCAGTACTTC; cdr3_aa: CASSPTVSSYEQYF
cdr3_length: 18; v_call: TRBV11-2; clone_size: .; j_call: TRBJ2-7; d_call: TRBD1; cdr3_nt: TGTGCCAGCAGTACCGCAGAGACAGGGCCTTATAGCTCCTACGAGCAGTACTTC; cdr3_aa: CASSTAETGPYSSYEQYF
cdr3_length: 17; v_call: TRBV5-1; clone_size: .; j_call: TRBJ2-7; d_call: .; cdr3_nt: TGCGCCAGCAGCGCCGCCGGGGCTTCCGACCGGGATTACGAGCAGTACTTC; cdr3_aa: CASSAAGASDRDYEQYF
cdr3_length: 13; v_call: TRBV6-5; clone_size: .; j_call: TRBJ2-2; d_call: .; cdr3_nt: TGTGCCAGCAGTTTCGGGACAACCGGGGAGCTGTTTTTT; cdr3_aa: CASSFGTTGELFF
cdr3_length: 15; v_call: TRBV27; clone_size: .; j_call: TRBJ2-1; d_call: .; cdr3_nt: TGTGCCAGCAGTTTCAGGGACGCTTCCTACAATGAGCAGTTCTTC; cdr3_aa: CASSFRDASYNEQFF
cdr3_length: 15; v_call: TRBV19; clone_size: .; j_call: TRBJ2-2; d_call: TRBD1; cdr3_nt: TGTGCCAGTAGGGACCCAGGGGGCACCACCGGGGAGCTGTTTTTT; cdr3_aa: CASRDPGGTTGELFF
cdr3_length: 15; v_call: TRBV19; clone_size: .; j_call: TRBJ2-3; d_call: TRBD2; cdr3_nt: TGTGCCAGTAGTTTTGGACTAGCGGGACGAGATACGCAGTATTTT; cdr3_aa: CASSFGLAGRDTQYF
cdr3_length: 11; v_call: TRBV6-5; clone_size: .; j_call: TRBJ1-3; d_call: .; cdr3_nt: TGTGCCAGCGGGGTTGGAAACACCATATATTTT; cdr3_aa: CASGVGNTIYF
cdr3_length: 18; v_call: TRBV10-1; clone_size: .; j_call: TRBJ2-2; d_call: TRBD1; cdr3_nt: TGCGCCAGCAGTCCTCAAAGGGGACAGGGCATCAACACCGGGGAGCTGTTTTTT; cdr3_aa: CASSPQRGQGINTGELFF
cdr3_length: 15; v_call: TRBV5-1; clone_size: .; j_call: TRBJ1-5; d_call: TRBD1; cdr3_nt: TGCGCCAGCAGCCTGACAGGGATGAGCAATCAGCCCCAGCATTTT; cdr3_aa: CASSLTGMSNQPQHF